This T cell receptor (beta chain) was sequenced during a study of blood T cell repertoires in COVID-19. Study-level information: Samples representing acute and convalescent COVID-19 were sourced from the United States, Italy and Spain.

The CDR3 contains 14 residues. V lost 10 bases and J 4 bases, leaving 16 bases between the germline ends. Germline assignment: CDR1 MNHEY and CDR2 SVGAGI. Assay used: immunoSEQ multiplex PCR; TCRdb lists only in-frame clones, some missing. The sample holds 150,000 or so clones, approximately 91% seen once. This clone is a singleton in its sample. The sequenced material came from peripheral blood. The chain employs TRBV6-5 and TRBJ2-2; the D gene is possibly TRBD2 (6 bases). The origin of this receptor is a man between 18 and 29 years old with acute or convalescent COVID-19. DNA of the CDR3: TGTGCCACCCGGAAGGCGGGGTCCACCGGGGAGCTGTTTTTT. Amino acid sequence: CATRKAGSTGELFF.